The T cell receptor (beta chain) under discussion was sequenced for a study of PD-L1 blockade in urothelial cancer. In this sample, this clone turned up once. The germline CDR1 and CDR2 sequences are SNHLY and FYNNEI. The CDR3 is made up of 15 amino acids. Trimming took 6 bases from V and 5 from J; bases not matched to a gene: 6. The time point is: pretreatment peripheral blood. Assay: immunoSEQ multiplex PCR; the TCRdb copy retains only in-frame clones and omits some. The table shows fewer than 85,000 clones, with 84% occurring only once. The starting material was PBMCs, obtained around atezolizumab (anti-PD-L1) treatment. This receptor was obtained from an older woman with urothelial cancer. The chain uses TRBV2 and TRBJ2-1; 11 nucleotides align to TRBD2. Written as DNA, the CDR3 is TGTGCCAGCAGGCTACTAGCGGGAGTCGACAATGAGCAGTTCTTC. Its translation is CASRLLAGVDNEQFF.